Presented here are 32 T cell receptor beta chains from one specimen sequenced in a study of blood T cell repertoires in COVID-19. Data came from immunoSEQ multiplex PCR; TCRdb stores just in-frame clones and leaves some out. The sample carries tens of thousands of clones, approximately 85% recorded once. The sample comprised peripheral blood. All receptors derive from a woman in her sixties or seventies with acute or convalescent COVID-19.

The chain links TRBV28 to TRBJ1-1, with TRBD1 matching over 8 bases. J gave up 1 base and V 6 bases, and 4 bases lay outside the gene matches. This CDR3 comprises 14 residues. Looked up from germline, CDR1 is MDHEN and CDR2 is SYDVKM. CDR3 sequence: CASSTGTGNTEAFF. The CDR3 bases are TGTGCCAGCAGCACCGGGACAGGGAACACTGAAGCTTTCTTT.

The rearrangement uses TRBV2 and TRBJ1-3, with TRBD1 identical over 7 bases. This CDR3 contains 13 residues. CDR1 and CDR2 (germline): SNHLY, FYNNEI. Losses at the gene ends were 6 bases for V and 7 bases for J; bases not matched to a gene: 6. The CDR3 DNA follows: TGTGCCAGCAGACAGGGGATCGGCAACACCATATATTTT. Amino acids: CASRQGIGNTIYF.

The rearrangement links TRBV3-1 (or the pseudogene TRBV3-2) to TRBJ1-4; D unresolved. V was shortened by 0 bases and J by 11 bases, with 7 bases between the two germline ends. Germline V gives CDR1 LGHDT, CDR2 YNNKEL (reference sequence). This CDR3 contains 12 residues. CDR3 in amino acids: CASSQDLAKLFF. DNA of the CDR3: TGTGCCAGCAGCCAAGACCTGGCTAAACTGTTTTTT.

The chain carries TRBV24-1 and TRBJ1-2, with TRBD1 identical over 8 bases. CDR3 size: 15 residues. Germline lookup yields CDR1 KGHDR and CDR2 SFDVKD. Losses at the gene ends were 5 bases for V and 7 bases for J; bases not matched to a gene: 11. CDR3 residues: CATSGLPTGGGGYTF. The CDR3 DNA is TGTGCCACCAGTGGACTCCCTACAGGGGGAGGTGGCTACACCTTC.

Worth noting for this clone: The sample carries other DNA sequences with the same CDR3. This chain uses TRBV9 with TRBJ2-5, with TRBD2 matching over 7 bases. Germline V gene lookup returns CDR1 SGDLS and CDR2 YYNGEE. V dropped 0 bases and J dropped 4; count of bases not matched to a gene: 6. The CDR3 is made up of 15 amino acids. CDR3 region: CASSVDPAGVETQYF. The CDR3 bases are TGTGCCAGCAGCGTAGATCCGGCGGGAGTAGAGACCCAGTACTTC.

The V and J genes are TRBV6-5 and TRBJ1-1; the D gene is possibly TRBD1 (6 bases). The CDR3 sequence is 15 residues long. The V end was cut by 5 bases, the J end by 5 bases, with 18 bases between. Germline V CDR1 and CDR2: MNHEY, SVGAGI. The CDR3 DNA sequence: TGTGCCAGCAGTATTCAGGACAGTCCAGGAACTGAAGCTTTCTTT. This encodes CASSIQDSPGTEAFF.

V gene TRBV3-1 (or the pseudogene TRBV3-2) combines with J gene TRBJ1-6, with D perhaps TRBD1 (6 bases). The CDR3 has 14 residues. Germline CDR1 and CDR2: LGHDT and YNNKEL (reference sequence). V dropped 3 bases and J dropped 8 bases, with 11 bases sitting between them. This CDR3 reads CASSHGQKDSPLHF. CDR3 sequence (DNA): TGTGCCAGCAGCCATGGACAGAAGGATTCACCCCTCCACTTT.

The J gene is TRBJ1-2, the V gene TRBV28, with TRBD1 matching 9 bases. The CDR3 runs to 13 residues. Germline values: CDR1 MDHEN, CDR2 SYDVKM. The V gene end was trimmed by 10 bases and the J gene end by 2 bases; junction bases not matched to a gene: 5. The CDR3 protein is CAIPGTGNYGYTF. The DNA for the CDR3 is TGTGCCATCCCCGGGACAGGGAACTATGGCTACACCTTC.

This rearrangement joins TRBV7-3 to TRBJ2-5, with TRBD2 as a possible D gene (5 bases). Germline loops: CDR1 SGHTA, CDR2 FQGTGA. V lost 5 bases and J lost 3, with 10 bases in between. The CDR3 runs to 13 residues. The DNA of the CDR3 is TGTGCCAGCAGCCCGGACTCGAAAGAGACCCAGTACTTC. It codes for CASSPDSKETQYF.

The chain joins TRBV2 to TRBJ1-1; no definite D call. Trimming shortened V by 10 bases and J by 6 bases, and 18 bases separated the two germline ends. The CDR3 loop spans 13 amino acids. Germline CDR1 reads SNHLY; CDR2 reads FYNNEI. CDR3 DNA sequence: TGTGCCACGCTATACCATCAAGAGGCTGAAGCTTTCTTT. Translation gives CATLYHQEAEAFF.

This rearrangement joins TRBV6-5 to TRBJ2-5; 9 bases are a match to TRBD2. There are 13 residues in the CDR3. Germline V gene data show CDR1 as MNHEY and CDR2 as SVGAGI. Trimming took 4 bases from V and 6 from J; bases not matched to a gene: 3. CDR3 in amino acids: CASSFAGGQTQYF. CDR3 DNA: TGTGCCAGCAGTTTCGCGGGAGGGCAGACCCAGTACTTC.

The rearrangement links TRBV23-1 to TRBJ1-1, with 10 bases lining up with TRBD1. TRBV23-1 is an open reading frame whose function is uncertain. The CDR3 consists of 13 residues. With 4 bases clipped from V and 11 bases from J, the junction kept 7 bases outside the gene matches. CDR3 coding DNA: TGCGCCAGCAGTCCGACAGGGGGCAAGAATGCTTTCTTT. Translation: CASSPTGGKNAFF.

The rearrangement links TRBV19 to TRBJ2-3; 7 nucleotides match TRBD2. The germline gives CDR1 LNHDA, CDR2 SQIVND (reference sequence). Unmatched junction bases numbered 21, after V lost 10 bases and J lost 2 bases. The CDR3 loop spans 18 amino acids. CDR3 in amino acids: CATDTGGERARDTDTQYF. The DNA of the CDR3 is TGTGCCACCGACACGGGGGGTGAGCGGGCCAGAGACACAGATACGCAGTATTTT.

The chain carries TRBV11-3 and TRBJ2-3, with 9 bases fitting TRBD1. The CDR3 runs 14 residues. Germline V gene lookup returns CDR1 SGHNT and CDR2 YENEEA. V shed 5 bases, J shed 3 bases, and the junction held 3 bases outside the gene matches. The CDR3 sequence is CASSPQGATDTQYF. CDR3 DNA sequence: TGTGCCAGCAGCCCACAGGGGGCAACAGATACGCAGTATTTT.

The chain uses TRBV3-1 (or the pseudogene TRBV3-2) and TRBJ2-1; perhaps TRBD2 as D (6 bases). Between the trimmed V and J ends, which lost 1 base and 6 bases, there was a span of 13 bases. Looked up from germline, CDR1 is LGHDT and CDR2 is YNNKEL (reference sequence). The CDR3 is 15 amino acids. This chain's CDR3 is CASSQGTTSVNEQFF. The CDR3 DNA follows: TGTGCCAGCAGCCAAGGGACTACTAGTGTCAATGAGCAGTTCTTC.

V is TRBV10-2 and J is TRBJ1-2; D is perhaps TRBD1 (5 bases). CDR3 length: 15 amino acids. Trimming cost V 0 bases and J 8 bases, with 16 bases left between them. Germline assignment: CDR1 WSHSY and CDR2 SAAADI. The CDR3 DNA reads TGCGCCAGCAGTGAGTCGATGGGGGGGATCGACGGCTACACCTTC. As protein: CASSESMGGIDGYTF.

The gene calls are TRBV28 and TRBJ1-2; 8 nucleotides agree with TRBD1. Germline loops: CDR1 MDHEN, CDR2 SYDVKM. This CDR3 has 14 amino acids. V gave up 6 bases and J gave up 2 bases; unmatched junction bases: 5. The CDR3 loop is CASSSNRGNYGYTF. Written as DNA, the CDR3 is TGTGCCAGCAGCTCTAACAGGGGGAACTATGGCTACACCTTC.

The V and J genes are TRBV24-1 and TRBJ1-2; 7 bases agree with TRBD1. The CDR3 runs to 14 residues. After removal of 5 bases from V and 4 bases from J, the junction contained 6 bases not matched to a gene. Germline V gene lookup returns CDR1 KGHDR and CDR2 SFDVKD. The CDR3 loop reads CATSADRAPYGYTF. The CDR3 nucleotides read TGTGCCACCAGTGCCGACAGGGCTCCCTATGGCTACACCTTC.

This clone was seen once. The CDR3 here is CASSYPPQGIGQYF. Written as DNA, the CDR3 is TGTGCCAGCAGCTACCCCCCCCAGGGTATTGGGCAGTACTTC. The rearrangement links TRBV7-9 to TRBJ2-7, with a possible D match to TRBD1 (5 bases). The germline V gene encodes CDR1 SEHNR and CDR2 FQNEAQ (reference sequence). V dropped 4 bases and J dropped 9 bases, with 19 bases sitting between them. The CDR3 contains 14 residues.

The chain recombines TRBV11-2 with TRBJ2-3; 14 bases line up with TRBD2. The CDR3 loop spans 19 amino acids. Germline V gives CDR1 SGHAT, CDR2 FQNNGV. The junction had 12 bases not matched to a gene; V was cut back by 6 bases and J by 1 base. This CDR3 is CASRSSGTSGRRRTDTQYF. CDR3 nucleotides: TGTGCCAGCAGATCATCCGGGACTAGCGGGAGACGGCGCACAGATACGCAGTATTTT.

CDR3 coding DNA: TGTGCCAGCAGTTTAGGTAGAGGATATCAGCCCCAGCATTTT. Translation gives CASSLGRGYQPQHF. V and J are TRBV27 and TRBJ1-5, with D hard to call. CDR3 size: 14 residues. V dropped 2 bases and J dropped 5 bases, with 10 bases sitting between them. The V gene's germline CDR1 is MNHEY and CDR2 SMNVEV (reference sequence).

The chain joins TRBV10-3 to TRBJ1-5; D remains ambiguous. Germline V lookup: CDR1 ENHRY, CDR2 SYGVKD. The V end was cut by 8 bases, the J end by 5 bases, with 10 bases between. This CDR3 has 12 residues. For the CDR3, the DNA is TGTGCCATCGGAGGCTACGATCAGCCCCAGCATTTT. Protein product: CAIGGYDQPQHF.

The genes are TRBV10-3 and TRBJ2-7, with 9 positions matching TRBD1. The CDR3 extends over 13 amino acids. Germline CDR1 ENHRY, CDR2 SYGVKD. V gave up 6 bases and J gave up 4 bases; unmatched junction bases: 4. The CDR3 nucleotides are TGTGCCATCAGCCCGGGACAGGGTTACGAGCAGTACTTC. Translating gives CAISPGQGYEQYF.

The rearrangement joins TRBV24-1 to TRBJ2-1; D unclear. V shed 4 bases and J shed 0 bases, with 3 bases lying between them. Looked up from germline, CDR1 is KGHDR and CDR2 is SFDVKD. This CDR3 is 13 amino acids long. The CDR3 nucleotides read TGTGCCACCAGTGACCACTCCTACAATGAGCAGTTCTTC. This sequence encodes CATSDHSYNEQFF.

The chain links TRBV2 to TRBJ2-5; no clear D gene. This CDR3 has 11 amino acids. Germline V gives CDR1 SNHLY, CDR2 FYNNEI. The germline V and J ends were trimmed by 3 bases and 5 bases, with 4 bases remaining between them. Here the CDR3 DNA reads TGTGCCAGCAGTGAGGAGGAGACCCAGTACTTC. Translating gives CASSEEETQYF.

This clone appeared a single time. This sequence joins TRBV14 and TRBJ1-5; 8 bases are a match to TRBD1. The V and J ends lost 0 bases and 2 bases, in that order; junction bases with no gene match: 12. The CDR3 has 19 residues. Germline V lookup: CDR1 SGHDN, CDR2 FVKESK. In DNA form, the CDR3 reads TGTGCCAGCAGCCAAGATGGGAGGGTAGGACAGGGTGGCAATCAGCCCCAGCATTTT. As protein: CASSQDGRVGQGGNQPQHF.

The J gene is TRBJ2-1, the V gene TRBV7-2; TRBD2 matches 11 bases. The V and J ends lost 3 bases and 4 bases, in that order; junction bases with no gene match: 2. The CDR3 is 15 amino acids. CDR1 and CDR2 (germline): SGHTA, FQGNSA. The CDR3: CASSFGTSGYNEQFF. The DNA of the CDR3 is TGTGCCAGCAGCTTTGGGACTAGCGGATACAATGAGCAGTTCTTC.

The V and J genes are TRBV4-1 and TRBJ2-1, with 7 nucleotides matching TRBD2. CDR3 length: 15 amino acids. The germline CDR1 and CDR2 sequences are MGHRA and YSYEKL. Trimming took 4 bases from V and 7 from J; bases not matched to a gene: 10. CDR3 sequence reads: CASSLRTSFVNEQFF. The CDR3 coding sequence is TGCGCCAGCAGCCTCCGGACTAGTTTTGTGAATGAGCAGTTCTTC.

The chain combines TRBV29-1 with TRBJ1-1, with TRBD1 identical over 8 bases. Looked up from germline, CDR1 is SQVTM and CDR2 is ANQGSEA. J lost 4 bases, V lost 6 bases, and 10 bases had no gene match. CDR3 size: 14 residues. The CDR3 loop is CSVRQNRGATEAFF. CDR3 in DNA: TGCAGCGTCAGGCAGAACAGGGGGGCCACTGAAGCTTTCTTT.

J is TRBJ1-1 and V is TRBV5-4, with 7 bases fitting TRBD1. Germline CDR1 is SGHNT and CDR2 is YYREEE (reference sequence). V shed 4 bases and J 0 bases; nucleotides not matched to a gene: 6. There are 15 residues in the CDR3. The CDR3 DNA follows: TGTGCCAGCAGCCCGGGACAGAATCTGAACACTGAAGCTTTCTTT. It codes for CASSPGQNLNTEAFF.

The J gene is TRBJ1-2, the V gene TRBV2; TRBD1 might be the D (6 bases). Germline CDR1 and CDR2: SNHLY and FYNNEI. CDR3 length: 15 amino acids. Trimming cost V 6 bases and J 6 bases, with 20 bases left between them. CDR3 in amino acids: CASREIYGQSDGYTF. CDR3 nucleotides: TGTGCCAGCAGAGAAATCTATGGACAGTCGGATGGCTACACCTTC. The full variable domain, its missing parts supplied by reference TRBV2 and TRBJ1-2, is EPEVTQTPSHQVTQMGQEVILRCVPISNHLYFYWYRQILGQKVEFLVSFYNNEISEKSEIFDDQFSVERPDGSNFTLKIRSTKLEDSAMYFCASREIYGQSDGYTFGSGTRLTVV.

This chain uses TRBV19 with TRBJ1-1; D may be TRBD1 (5 bases). Trimming pared 4 bases from V and 5 bases from J, leaving 14 bases between. This CDR3 comprises 14 residues. Looked up from germline, CDR1 is LNHDA and CDR2 is SQIVND (reference sequence). The CDR3 is CASSSDNRGTEAFF. Written as DNA, the CDR3 is TGTGCCAGTAGTAGCGACAATCGGGGGACTGAAGCTTTCTTT.